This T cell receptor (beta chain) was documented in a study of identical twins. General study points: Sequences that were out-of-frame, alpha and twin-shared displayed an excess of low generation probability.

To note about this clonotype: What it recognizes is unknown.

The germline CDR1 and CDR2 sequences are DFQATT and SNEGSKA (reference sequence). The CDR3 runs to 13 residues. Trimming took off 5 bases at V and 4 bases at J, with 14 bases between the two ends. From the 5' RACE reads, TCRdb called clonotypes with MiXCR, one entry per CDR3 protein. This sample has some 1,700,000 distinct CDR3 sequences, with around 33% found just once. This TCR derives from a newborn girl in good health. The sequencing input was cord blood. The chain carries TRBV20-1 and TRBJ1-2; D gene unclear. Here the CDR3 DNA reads TGCAGTGCTCTCGACCTTAGCAGCTATGGCTACACCTTC. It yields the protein CSALDLSSYGYTF.